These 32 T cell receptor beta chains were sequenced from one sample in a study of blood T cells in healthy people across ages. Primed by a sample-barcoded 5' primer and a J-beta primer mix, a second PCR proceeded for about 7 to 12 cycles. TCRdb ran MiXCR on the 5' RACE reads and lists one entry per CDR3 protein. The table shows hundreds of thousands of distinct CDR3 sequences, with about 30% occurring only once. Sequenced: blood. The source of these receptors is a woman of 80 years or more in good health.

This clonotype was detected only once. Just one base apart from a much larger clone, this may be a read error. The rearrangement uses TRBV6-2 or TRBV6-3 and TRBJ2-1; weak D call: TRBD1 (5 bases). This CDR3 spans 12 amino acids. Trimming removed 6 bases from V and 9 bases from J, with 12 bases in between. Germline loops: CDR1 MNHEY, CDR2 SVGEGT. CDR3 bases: TGTGCCAGCAGGGGCAGGGTGGGTGAGCAGTTCTTC. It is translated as CASRGRVGEQFF.

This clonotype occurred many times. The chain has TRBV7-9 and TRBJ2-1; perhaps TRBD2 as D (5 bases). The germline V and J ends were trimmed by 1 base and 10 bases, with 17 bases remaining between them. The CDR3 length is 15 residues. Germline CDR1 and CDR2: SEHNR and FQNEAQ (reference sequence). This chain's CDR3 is CASSLGGIPVGEQFF. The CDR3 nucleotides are TGTGCCAGCAGCTTAGGAGGGATCCCCGTTGGAGAGCAGTTCTTC.

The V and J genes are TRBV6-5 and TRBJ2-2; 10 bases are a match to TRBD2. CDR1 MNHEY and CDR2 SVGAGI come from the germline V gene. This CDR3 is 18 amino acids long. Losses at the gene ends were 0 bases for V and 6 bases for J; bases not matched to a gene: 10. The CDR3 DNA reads TGTGCCAGCAGTTACTCGAAATCTAGCGGGGGAGGTGCCGGGGAGCTGTTTTTT. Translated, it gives CASSYSKSSGGGAGELFF.

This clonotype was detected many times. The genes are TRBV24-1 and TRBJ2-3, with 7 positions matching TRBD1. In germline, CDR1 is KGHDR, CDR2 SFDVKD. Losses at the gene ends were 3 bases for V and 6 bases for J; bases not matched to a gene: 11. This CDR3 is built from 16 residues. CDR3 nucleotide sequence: TGTGCCACCAGTGATACGCCGGGACAGTTTATTGATACGCAGTATTTT. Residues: CATSDTPGQFIDTQYF.

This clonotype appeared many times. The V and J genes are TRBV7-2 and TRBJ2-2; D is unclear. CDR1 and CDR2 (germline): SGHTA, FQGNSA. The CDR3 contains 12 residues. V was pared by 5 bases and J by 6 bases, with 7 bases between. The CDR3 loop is CASSLGPGELFF. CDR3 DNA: TGTGCCAGCAGCCTGGGCCCCGGGGAGCTGTTTTTT.

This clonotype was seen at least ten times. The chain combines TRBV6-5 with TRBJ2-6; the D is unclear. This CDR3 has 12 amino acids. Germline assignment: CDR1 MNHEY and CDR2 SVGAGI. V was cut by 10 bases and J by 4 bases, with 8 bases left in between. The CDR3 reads CATTSGANVLTF. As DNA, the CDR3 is TGTGCCACCACCTCCGGGGCCAACGTCCTGACTTTC.

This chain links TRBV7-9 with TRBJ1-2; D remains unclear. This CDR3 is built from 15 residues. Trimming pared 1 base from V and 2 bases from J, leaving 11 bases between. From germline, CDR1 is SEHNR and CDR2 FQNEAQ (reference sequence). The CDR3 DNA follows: TGTGCCAGCAGCTTAGGTGTGGCGGGGAACTATGGCTACACCTTC. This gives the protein CASSLGVAGNYGYTF. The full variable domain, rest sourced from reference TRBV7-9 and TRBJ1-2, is DTGVSQNPRHKITKRGQNVTFRCDPISEHNRLYWYRQTLGQGPEFLTYFQNEAQLEKSRLLSDRFSAERPKGSFSTLEIQRTEQGDSAMYLCASSLGVAGNYGYTFGSGTRLTVV.

The CDR3 loop is CSAPDRGDNEQFF. The CDR3 DNA reads TGCAGTGCTCCGGACAGGGGAGACAATGAGCAGTTCTTC. This chain connects TRBV20-1 to TRBJ2-1; TRBD1 aligns across 9 bases. The junction had 4 bases not matched to a gene; V was cut back by 5 bases and J by 5 bases. CDR1 is DFQATT, CDR2 SNEGSKA, per germline (reference sequence). There are 13 residues in the CDR3.

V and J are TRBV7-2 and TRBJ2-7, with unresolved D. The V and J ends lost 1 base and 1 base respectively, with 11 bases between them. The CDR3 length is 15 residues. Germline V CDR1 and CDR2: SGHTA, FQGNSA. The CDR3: CASSLDHRQSYEQYF. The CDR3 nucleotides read TGTGCCAGCAGCTTAGACCACAGACAATCCTACGAGCAGTACTTC. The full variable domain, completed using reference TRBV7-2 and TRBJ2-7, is GAGVSQSPSNKVTEKGKDVELRCDPISGHTALYWYRQSLGQGLEFLIYFQGNSAPDKSGLPSDRFSAERTGGSVSTLTIQRTQQEDSAVYLCASSLDHRQSYEQYFGPGTRLTVT.

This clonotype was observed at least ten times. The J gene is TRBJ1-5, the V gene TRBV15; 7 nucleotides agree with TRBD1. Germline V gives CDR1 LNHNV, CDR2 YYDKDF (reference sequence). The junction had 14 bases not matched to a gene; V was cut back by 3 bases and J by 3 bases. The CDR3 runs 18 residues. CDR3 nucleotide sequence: TGTGCCACCAGCAGCCCCCGGGGACAGACAAGGACCAATCAGCCCCAGCATTTT. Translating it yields CATSSPRGQTRTNQPQHF.

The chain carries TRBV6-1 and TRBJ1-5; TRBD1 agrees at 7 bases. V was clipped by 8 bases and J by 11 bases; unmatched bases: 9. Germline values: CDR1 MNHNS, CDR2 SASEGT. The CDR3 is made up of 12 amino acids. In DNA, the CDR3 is TGTGCCAGCTTACAGGGGAGAGGGGCCCAGCATTTT. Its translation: CASLQGRGAQHF.

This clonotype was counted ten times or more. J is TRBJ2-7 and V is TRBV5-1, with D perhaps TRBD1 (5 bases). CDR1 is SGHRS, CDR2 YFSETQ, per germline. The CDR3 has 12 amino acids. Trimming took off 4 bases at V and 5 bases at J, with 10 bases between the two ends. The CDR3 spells CASSPDRNEQYF. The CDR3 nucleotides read TGCGCCAGCAGCCCCGACAGAAACGAGCAGTACTTC.

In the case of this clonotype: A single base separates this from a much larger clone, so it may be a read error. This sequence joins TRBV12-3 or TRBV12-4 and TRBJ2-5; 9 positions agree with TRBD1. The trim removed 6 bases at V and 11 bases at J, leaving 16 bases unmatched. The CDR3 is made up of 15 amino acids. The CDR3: CASSYADRGFGEQYF. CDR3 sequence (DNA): TGTGCCAGCAGCTATGCAGACAGGGGGTTCGGTGAGCAGTACTTC.

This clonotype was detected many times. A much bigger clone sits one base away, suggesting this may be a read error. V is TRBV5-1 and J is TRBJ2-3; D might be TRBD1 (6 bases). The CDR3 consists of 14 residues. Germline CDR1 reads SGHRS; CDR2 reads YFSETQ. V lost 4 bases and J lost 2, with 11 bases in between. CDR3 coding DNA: TGCGCCAGCAGCAGGACAGCAGCCACAGATACGCAGTATTTT. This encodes CASSRTAATDTQYF.

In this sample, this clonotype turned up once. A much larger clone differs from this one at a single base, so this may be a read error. In DNA, the CDR3 is TGTGCCAGCAGCGTAGCTGCCAGGGGAGGCGAGCAGTACTTC. Translated: CASSVAARGGEQYF. This chain uses TRBV9 with TRBJ2-4; tentatively, D is TRBD1 or TRBD2 (6 bases each). The last part of the DNA fits TRBJ2-7 better; the J call may be wrong. The CDR3 spans 14 residues. Per the germline V gene, CDR1 is SGDLS and CDR2 is YYNGEE.

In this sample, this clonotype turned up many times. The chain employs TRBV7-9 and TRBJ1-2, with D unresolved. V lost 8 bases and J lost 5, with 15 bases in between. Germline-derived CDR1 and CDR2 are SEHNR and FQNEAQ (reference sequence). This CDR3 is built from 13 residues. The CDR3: CASVRGEYYGYTF. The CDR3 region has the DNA TGTGCCAGCGTACGCGGGGAATATTATGGCTACACCTTC. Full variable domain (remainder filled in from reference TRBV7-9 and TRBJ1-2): DTGVSQNPRHKITKRGQNVTFRCDPISEHNRLYWYRQTLGQGPEFLTYFQNEAQLEKSRLLSDRFSAERPKGSFSTLEIQRTEQGDSAMYLCASVRGEYYGYTFGSGTRLTVV.

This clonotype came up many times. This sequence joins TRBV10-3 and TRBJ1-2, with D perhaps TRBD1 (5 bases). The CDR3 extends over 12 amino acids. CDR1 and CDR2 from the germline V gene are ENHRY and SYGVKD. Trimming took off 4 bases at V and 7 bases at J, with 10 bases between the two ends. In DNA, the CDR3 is TGTGCCATCAGTGGAGGAGGGGCTGGCTACACCTTC. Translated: CAISGGGAGYTF.

CDR3 sequence: CATWTAGEKLFF. In nucleotides, the CDR3 is TGTGCCACCTGGACAGCGGGTGAAAAACTGTTTTTT. The gene calls are TRBV27 and TRBJ1-4, with D possibly being TRBD1 (6 bases). Trimming removed 10 bases at V and 7 bases at J, with 13 bases between. There are 12 residues in the CDR3. Looked up from germline, CDR1 is MNHEY and CDR2 is SMNVEV (reference sequence).

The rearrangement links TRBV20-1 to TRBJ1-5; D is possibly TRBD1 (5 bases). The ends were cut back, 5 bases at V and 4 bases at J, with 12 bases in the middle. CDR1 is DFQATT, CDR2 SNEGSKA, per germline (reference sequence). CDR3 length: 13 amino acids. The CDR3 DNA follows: TGCAGTGCTCATTCAGGGATGAATCAGCCCCAGCATTTT. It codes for CSAHSGMNQPQHF.

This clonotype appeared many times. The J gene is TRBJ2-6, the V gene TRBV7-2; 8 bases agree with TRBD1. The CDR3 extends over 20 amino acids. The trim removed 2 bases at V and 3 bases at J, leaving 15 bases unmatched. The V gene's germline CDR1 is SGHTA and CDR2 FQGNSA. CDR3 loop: CASSLNNVPGQGYGANVLTF. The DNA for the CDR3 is TGTGCCAGCAGCTTAAATAATGTTCCTGGACAGGGATATGGGGCCAACGTCCTGACTTTC.

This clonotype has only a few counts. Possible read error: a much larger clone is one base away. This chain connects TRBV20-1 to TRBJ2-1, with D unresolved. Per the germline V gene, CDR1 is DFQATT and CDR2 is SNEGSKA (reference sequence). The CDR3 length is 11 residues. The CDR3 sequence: CRAPTYNEQFF. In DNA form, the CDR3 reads TGCAGGGCTCCGACTTACAATGAGCAGTTCTTC.

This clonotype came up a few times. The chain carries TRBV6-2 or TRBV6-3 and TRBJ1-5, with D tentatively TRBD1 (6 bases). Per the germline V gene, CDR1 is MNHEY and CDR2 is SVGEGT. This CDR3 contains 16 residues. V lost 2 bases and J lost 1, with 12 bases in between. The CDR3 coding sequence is TGTGCCAGCAGTTACCACCTTAGGGGGAGCAATCAGCCCCAGCATTTT. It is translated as CASSYHLRGSNQPQHF.

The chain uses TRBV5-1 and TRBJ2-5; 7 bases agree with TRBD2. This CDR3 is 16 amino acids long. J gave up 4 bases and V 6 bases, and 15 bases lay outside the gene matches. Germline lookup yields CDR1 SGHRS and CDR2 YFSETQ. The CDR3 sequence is CASTRSGGGGGETQYF. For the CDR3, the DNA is TGCGCCAGCACACGAAGTGGAGGCGGGGGAGGAGAGACCCAGTACTTC.

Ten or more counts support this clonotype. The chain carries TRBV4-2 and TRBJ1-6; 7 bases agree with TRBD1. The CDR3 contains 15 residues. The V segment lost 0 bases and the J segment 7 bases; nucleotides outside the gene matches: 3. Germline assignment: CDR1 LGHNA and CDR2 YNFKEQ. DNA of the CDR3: TGTGCCAGCAGCCAAGAACAGGGGAAAAATTCACCCCTCCACTTT. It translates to CASSQEQGKNSPLHF.

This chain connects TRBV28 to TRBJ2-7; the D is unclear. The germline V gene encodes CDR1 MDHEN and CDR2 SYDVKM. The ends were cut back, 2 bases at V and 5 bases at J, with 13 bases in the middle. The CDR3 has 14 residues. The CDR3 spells CASSLAGFGDEQYF. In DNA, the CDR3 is TGTGCCAGCAGTTTAGCCGGTTTTGGGGACGAGCAGTACTTC.

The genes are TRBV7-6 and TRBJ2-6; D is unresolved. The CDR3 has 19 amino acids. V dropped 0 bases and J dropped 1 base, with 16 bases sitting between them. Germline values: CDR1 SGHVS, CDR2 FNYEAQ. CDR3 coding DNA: TGTGCCAGCAGCTTAGCTATCGTGGGCGAGAGGTCTGGGGCCAACGTCCTGACTTTC. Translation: CASSLAIVGERSGANVLTF. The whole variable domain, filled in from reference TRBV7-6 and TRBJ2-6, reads GAGVSQSPRYKVTKRGQDVALRCDPISGHVSLYWYRQALGQGPEFLTYFNYEAQQDKSGLPNDRFSAERPEGSISTLTIQRTEQRDSAMYRCASSLAIVGERSGANVLTFGAGSRLTVL.

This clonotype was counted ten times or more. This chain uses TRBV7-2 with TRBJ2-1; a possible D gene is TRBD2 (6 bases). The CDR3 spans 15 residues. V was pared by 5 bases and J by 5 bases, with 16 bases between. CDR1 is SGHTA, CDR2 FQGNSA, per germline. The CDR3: CASSPPGLAHNEQFF. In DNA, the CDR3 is TGTGCCAGCAGCCCCCCGGGACTGGCGCACAATGAGCAGTTCTTC.

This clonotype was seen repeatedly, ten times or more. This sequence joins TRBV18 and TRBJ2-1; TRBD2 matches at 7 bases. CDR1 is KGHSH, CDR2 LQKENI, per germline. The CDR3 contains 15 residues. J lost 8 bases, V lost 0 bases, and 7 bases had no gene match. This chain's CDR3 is CASSPPGGWLDEQFF. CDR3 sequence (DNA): TGTGCCAGCTCACCACCGGGAGGGTGGTTGGATGAGCAGTTCTTC.

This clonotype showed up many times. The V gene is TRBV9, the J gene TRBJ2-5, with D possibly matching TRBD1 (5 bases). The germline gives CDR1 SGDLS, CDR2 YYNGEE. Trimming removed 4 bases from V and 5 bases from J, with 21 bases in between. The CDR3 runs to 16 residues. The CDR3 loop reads CASSPGALPTQETQYF. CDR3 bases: TGTGCCAGCAGCCCTGGGGCCCTCCCAACGCAGGAGACCCAGTACTTC.

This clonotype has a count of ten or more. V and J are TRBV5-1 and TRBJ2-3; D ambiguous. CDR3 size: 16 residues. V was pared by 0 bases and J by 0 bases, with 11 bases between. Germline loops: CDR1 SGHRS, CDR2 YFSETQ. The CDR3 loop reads CASSLGRSSSTDTQYF. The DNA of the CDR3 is TGCGCCAGCAGCTTGGGAAGGAGCTCTAGCACAGATACGCAGTATTTT. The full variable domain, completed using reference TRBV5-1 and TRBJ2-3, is KAGVTQTPRYLIKTRGQQVTLSCSPISGHRSVSWYQQTPGQGLQFLFEYFSETQRNKGNFPGRFSGRQFSNSRSEMNVSTLELGDSALYLCASSLGRSSSTDTQYFGPGTRLTVL.

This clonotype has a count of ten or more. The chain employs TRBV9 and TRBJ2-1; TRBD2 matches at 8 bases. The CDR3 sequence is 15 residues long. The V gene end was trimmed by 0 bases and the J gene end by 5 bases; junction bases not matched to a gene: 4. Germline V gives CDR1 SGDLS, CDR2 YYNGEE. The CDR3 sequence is CASSVAGGPNNEQFF. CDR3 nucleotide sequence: TGTGCCAGCAGCGTAGCGGGGGGGCCTAACAATGAGCAGTTCTTC.

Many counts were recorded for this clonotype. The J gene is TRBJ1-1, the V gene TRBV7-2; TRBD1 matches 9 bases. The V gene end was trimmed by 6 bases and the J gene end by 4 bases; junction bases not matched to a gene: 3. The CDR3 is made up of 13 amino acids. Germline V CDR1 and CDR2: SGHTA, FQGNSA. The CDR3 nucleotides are TGTGCCAGCAGAACACAGGGGGCCACTGAAGCTTTCTTT. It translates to CASRTQGATEAFF.